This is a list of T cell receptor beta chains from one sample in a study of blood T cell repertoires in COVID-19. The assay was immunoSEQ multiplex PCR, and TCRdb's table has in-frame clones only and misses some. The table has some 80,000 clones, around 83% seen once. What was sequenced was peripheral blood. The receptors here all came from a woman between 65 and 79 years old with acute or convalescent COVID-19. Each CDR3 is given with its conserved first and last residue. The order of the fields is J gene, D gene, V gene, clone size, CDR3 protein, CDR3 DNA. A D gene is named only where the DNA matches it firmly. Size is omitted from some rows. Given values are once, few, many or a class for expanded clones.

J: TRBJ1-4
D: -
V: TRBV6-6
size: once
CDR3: CASSVGLTNEKLFF
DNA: TGTGCCAGCTCAGTCGGGTTGACTAATGAAAAACTGTTTTTT

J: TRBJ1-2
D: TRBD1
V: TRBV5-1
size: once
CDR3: CASSITGENYGYTF
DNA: TGCGCCAGCAGCATTACAGGGGAAAACTATGGCTACACCTTC

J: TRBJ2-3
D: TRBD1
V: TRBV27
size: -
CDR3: CAIWDRGRTDTQYF
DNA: TGTGCCATTTGGGACAGGGGGCGCACAGATACGCAGTATTTT

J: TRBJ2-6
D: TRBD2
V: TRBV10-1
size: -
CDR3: CASSAGGAAGANVLTF
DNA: TGCGCCAGCAGTGCGGGGGGGGCAGCTGGGGCCAACGTCCTGACTTTC

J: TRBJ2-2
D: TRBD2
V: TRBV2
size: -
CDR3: CASSEGVLAGYTGELFF
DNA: TGTGCCAGCAGTGAAGGGGTACTAGCGGGATACACCGGGGAGCTGTTTTTT

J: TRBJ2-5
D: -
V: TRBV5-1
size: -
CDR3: CASSLKTGGETQYF
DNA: TGCGCCAGCAGCTTAAAGACAGGTGGGGAGACCCAGTACTTC

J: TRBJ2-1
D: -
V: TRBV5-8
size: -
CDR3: CASSPGLSSTNNEQFF
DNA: TGTGCCAGCAGCCCAGGACTCTCTTCGACAAACAATGAGCAGTTCTTC

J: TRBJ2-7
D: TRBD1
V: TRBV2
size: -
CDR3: CASSDRTGSEQYF
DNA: TGTGCCAGCAGTGATAGGACAGGATCCGAGCAGTACTTC

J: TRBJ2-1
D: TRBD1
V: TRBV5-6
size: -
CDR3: CASSATQGGGSYNEQFF
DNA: TGTGCCAGCAGCGCCACCCAAGGGGGCGGTTCCTACAATGAGCAGTTCTTC

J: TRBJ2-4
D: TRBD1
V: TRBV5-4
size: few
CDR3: CASSPGTGGRRVGNIQYF
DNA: TGTGCCAGCAGCCCCGGGACAGGGGGCCGAAGGGTGGGAAACATTCAGTACTTC

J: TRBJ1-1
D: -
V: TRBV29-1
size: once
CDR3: CSGARNTEAFF
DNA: TGCAGCGGGGCGCGGAACACTGAAGCTTTCTTT

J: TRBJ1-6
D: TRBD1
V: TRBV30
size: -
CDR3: CAWRRDSRNSPLHF
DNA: TGTGCCTGGAGAAGGGACAGTCGGAATTCACCCCTCCACTTT

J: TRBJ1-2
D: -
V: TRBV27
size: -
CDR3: CASSLTRNYGYTF
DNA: TGTGCCAGCAGTTTAACCCGGAACTATGGCTACACCTTC

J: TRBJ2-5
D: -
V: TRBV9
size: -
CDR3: CASSVDRSSGWRQETQYF
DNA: TGTGCCAGCAGCGTAGATAGGAGCAGCGGATGGCGACAAGAGACCCAGTACTTC

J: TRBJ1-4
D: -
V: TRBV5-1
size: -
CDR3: CASSLGLRQQPTNEKLFF
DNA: TGCGCCAGCAGCTTGGGCCTTCGACAGCAGCCAACTAATGAAAAACTGTTTTTT

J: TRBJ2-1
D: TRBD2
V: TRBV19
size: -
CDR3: CASSTLERGRAPEQFF
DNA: TGTGCCAGTAGTACCCTTGAGCGCGGGAGGGCCCCTGAGCAGTTCTTC

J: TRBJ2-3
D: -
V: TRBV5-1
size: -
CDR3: CASSSTTVTGTDTQYF
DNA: TGCGCCAGCAGCTCGACGACAGTTACGGGCACAGATACGCAGTATTTT

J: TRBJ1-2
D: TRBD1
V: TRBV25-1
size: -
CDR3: CASTTSGQGNYGYTF
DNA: TGTGCCAGCACGACCTCGGGACAGGGCAACTATGGCTACACCTTC

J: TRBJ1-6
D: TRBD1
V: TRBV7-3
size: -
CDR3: CASSLWGQGDSPLHF
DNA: TGTGCCAGCAGCTTATGGGGACAGGGGGACTCACCCCTCCACTTT

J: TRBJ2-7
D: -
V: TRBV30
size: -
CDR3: CAWSTTSYEQYF
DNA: TGTGCCTGGAGTACCACTTCCTACGAGCAGTACTTC

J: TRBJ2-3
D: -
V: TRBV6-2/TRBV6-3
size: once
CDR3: CASSYSIGTVRVDTQYF
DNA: TGTGCCAGCAGTTACTCGATAGGGACTGTACGAGTAGATACGCAGTATTTT

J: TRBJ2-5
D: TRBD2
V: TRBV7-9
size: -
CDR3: CASSPLAVGTQYF
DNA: TGTGCCAGCAGCCCTCTAGCGGTGGGGACCCAGTACTTC

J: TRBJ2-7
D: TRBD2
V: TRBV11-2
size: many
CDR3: CASSAPGETSGRGEQYF
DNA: TGTGCCAGCAGCGCCCCCGGGGAGACTAGCGGGAGGGGCGAGCAGTACTTC

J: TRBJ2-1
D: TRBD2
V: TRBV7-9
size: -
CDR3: CASSPWTSGAYNEQFF
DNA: TGTGCCAGCAGCCCCTGGACTAGCGGCGCCTACAATGAGCAGTTCTTC

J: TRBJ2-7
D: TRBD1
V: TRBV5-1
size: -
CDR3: CASSPGTAGNEQYF
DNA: TGCGCCAGCAGCCCCGGGACAGCAGGAAACGAGCAGTACTTC

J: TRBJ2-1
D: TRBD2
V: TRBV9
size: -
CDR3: CASSVGGLAGSRGINEQFF
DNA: TGTGCCAGCAGCGTAGGGGGACTAGCGGGGAGCAGAGGGATCAATGAGCAGTTCTTC

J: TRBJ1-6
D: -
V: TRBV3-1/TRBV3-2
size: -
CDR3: CASNRGSPVTPYNSPLHF
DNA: TGTGCCAGCAACCGGGGGTCGCCGGTTACACCGTATAATTCACCCCTCCACTTT

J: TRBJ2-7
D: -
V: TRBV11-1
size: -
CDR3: CASSQDSLSYEQYF
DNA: TGTGCCAGCAGCCAGGACAGTCTTTCCTACGAGCAGTACTTC

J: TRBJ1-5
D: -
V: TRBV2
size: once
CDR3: CASQAAGDGNQPQHF
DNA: TGTGCCAGCCAGGCTGCAGGTGATGGCAATCAGCCCCAGCATTTT

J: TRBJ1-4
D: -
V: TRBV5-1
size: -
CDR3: CASSLSAGPDEKLFF
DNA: TGCGCCAGCAGCTTGTCGGCAGGCCCCGATGAAAAACTGTTTTTT

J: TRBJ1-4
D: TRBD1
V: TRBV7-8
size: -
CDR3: CASSLASGGTASLQETNEKLFF
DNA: TGTGCCAGCAGCTTAGCTTCAGGGGGCACGGCTAGCCTGCAAGAAACTAATGAAAAACTGTTTTTT

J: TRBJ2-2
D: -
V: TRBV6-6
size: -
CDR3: CASSPVRGINTGELFF
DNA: TGTGCCAGCAGTCCCGTTCGGGGTATTAACACCGGGGAGCTGTTTTTT

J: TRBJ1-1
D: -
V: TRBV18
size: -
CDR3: CASSFKKGGTEAFF
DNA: TGTGCCAGCTCATTTAAAAAGGGAGGCACTGAAGCTTTCTTT

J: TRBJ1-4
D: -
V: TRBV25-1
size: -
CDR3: CASSAQGTNEKLFF
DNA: TGTGCCAGCAGTGCCCAGGGAACTAATGAAAAACTGTTTTTT

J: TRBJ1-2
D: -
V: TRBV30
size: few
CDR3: CAWRPGGGAAGYTF
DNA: TGTGCCTGGAGACCGGGGGGGGGCGCGGCTGGCTACACCTTC

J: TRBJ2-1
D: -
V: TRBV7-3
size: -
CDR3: CASSLNGLLNEQFF
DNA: TGTGCCAGCAGCTTAAATGGACTTTTGAATGAGCAGTTCTTC

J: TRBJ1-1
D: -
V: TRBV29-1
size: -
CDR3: CSVEVASNTEAFF
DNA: TGCAGCGTGGAGGTTGCGAGCAACACTGAAGCTTTCTTT

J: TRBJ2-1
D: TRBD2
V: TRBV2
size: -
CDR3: CASSLLRAGEQFF
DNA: TGTGCCAGCAGTCTGCTCCGAGCGGGGGAGCAGTTCTTC